Below, one TCR beta chain is given with its context. Its specificity is not known. The data originate from a study of cytomegalovirus exposure and HLA in healthy donors. Study-level findings and limits: Donors were assumed by presence/absence analyses to have roughly uniform sequencing depth. Cytomegalovirus status was reportedly diagnosed by the classifier with high specificity and sensitivity.

60 Vbeta and 13 Jbeta primers were used in PCR. The method was immunoSEQ multiplex PCR; TCRdb's version includes in-frame clones alone and lacks a portion of them. This sample has 90,000 or so clones, with around 73% found just once. The germline CDR1 and CDR2 sequences are SGHNT and YENEEA. Germline trimming cut 5 bases from V and 8 bases from J; bases unmatched to any gene: 12. This CDR3 comprises 18 residues. Though nominally healthy at sampling, donors likely had unrecorded immune exposures. Sequenced: PBMCs. The V and J genes are TRBV11-3 and TRBJ2-1, with 16 bases identical to TRBD2. This clonotype originated in a woman aged 40 to 49 in good health and CMV-seronegative. The DNA for the CDR3 is TGTGCCAGCAGCGTCGGGACTAGCGGGAGGGCCAGTAGCTATGAGCAGTTCTTC. This encodes CASSVGTSGRASSYEQFF.